A selection of T cell receptor beta chains follows, all from one sample in a study of fetal regulatory T cell absence and autoimmunity. Data came from immunoSEQ multiplex PCR; TCRdb stores just in-frame clones and leaves some out. This sample has around 100,000 clones, with 60% to 80% found just once. The source material was pancreas tissue. All receptors derive from a male donor with IPEX syndrome. Both conserved end residues are part of each CDR3.

TRBJ2-7 | TRBV4-3 | CASSQERRGAEQYF
TRBJ1-1 | TRBV18 | CASSPVAGATEAFF
TRBJ1-2 | TRBV5-8 | CASSPGTDRNYGYTF
TRBJ2-3 | TRBV27 | CASTKRGGTDTQYF
TRBJ2-1 | TRBV11-1 | CASSPTGLAGWDEQFF
TRBJ2-7 | TRBV6-1 | CASSEAWAGPTYEQYF
TRBJ2-3 | TRBV6-5 | CASSYRDSTDTQYF
TRBJ1-4 | TRBV19 | CASSTAQGINEKLFF
TRBJ2-7 | TRBV5-1 | CASSLEAGGTYEQYF
TRBJ2-3 | TRBV6-5 | CASSGSGSDTQYF
TRBJ1-3 | TRBV5-1 | CASSLDRPGSSGNTIYF
TRBJ2-3 | TRBV6-4 | CASSPGTSGRDTQYF
TRBJ1-2 | TRBV10-3 | CAISPQETYYTF
TRBJ2-2 | TRBV7-2 | CASSLGPLDTGELFF
TRBJ1-4 | TRBV5-1 | CASSGTATNEKLFF
TRBJ1-1 | TRBV29-1 | CSVEDPGWQAMNTEAFF
TRBJ1-1 | TRBV5-1 | CASSSDRGVTEAFF
TRBJ2-7 | TRBV6-5 | CASSSVSYEQYF
TRBJ1-1 | TRBV5-1 | CASSLVTSGREAFF
TRBJ2-7 | TRBV15 | CATSRGTSGSYEQYF
TRBJ2-2 | TRBV10-3 | CAISEWTSGTGELFF
TRBJ1-4 | TRBV19 | CASSILVNEKLFF
TRBJ2-7 | TRBV7-2 | CASSLTVYEQYF
TRBJ1-1 | TRBV7-9 | CASSPEAFF
TRBJ1-1 | TRBV4-3 | CASSQDNTEAFF
TRBJ2-1 | TRBV20-1 | CSARLANEQFF
TRBJ2-5 | TRBV6-4 | CASSGTSFQETQYF
TRBJ2-7 | TRBV10-3 | CATQAGSSYEQYF
TRBJ1-2 | TRBV27 | CASSLGTGGAYGYTF
TRBJ1-2 | TRBV7-6 | CASSLVDPYGYTF
TRBJ2-1 | TRBV7-6 | CASSFFSSGSMGNEQFF